The subject of this entry is one T cell receptor beta chain. Its antigen is unidentified. This specimen belongs to a study of OX40 agonist ivuxolimab in advanced cancers. The germline CDR1 and CDR2 sequences are SEHNR and FQNEAQ (reference sequence). CDR3 length: 13 amino acids. V was shortened by 1 base and J by 3 bases, with 5 bases between the two germline ends. Study-level results: The study found that CD8+ T cells averaged more expanded clones than CD4+. Clonal expansion was among the lowest in partial responders at 0.1-3.0 mg/kg, especially CD8+. The antigen specificity of the peripheral T cells (those that were expanded) was not determined. By week 6 at 0.1 to 3.0 mg/kg, blood CD4+ and CD8+ T cells had expanded clonally.

Data came from immunoSEQ multiplex PCR; TCRdb stores just in-frame clones and leaves some out. Of over 45,000 clones listed, approximately 80% are singletons. Material: CD4+ or CD8+ T cells sorted from blood, obtained in a trial of the OX40 agonist ivuxolimab. The genes are TRBV7-9 and TRBJ2-3, with D hard to call. This sequence was found in an adult with an advanced solid tumor such as melanoma, head and neck, liver or kidney cancer. CDR3 nucleotides: TGTGCCAGCAGCTTAGTGGGGACAGATACGCAGTATTTT. Translation gives CASSLVGTDTQYF. Drawing the rest from reference TRBV7-9 and TRBJ2-3, the complete variable domain is DTGVSQNPRHKITKRGQNVTFRCDPISEHNRLYWYRQTLGQGPEFLTYFQNEAQLEKSRLLSDRFSAERPKGSFSTLEIQRTEQGDSAMYLCASSLVGTDTQYFGPGTRLTVL.